These 17 T cell receptor beta chains came from one sample sequenced in a study of T cell repertoires in cytomegalovirus infection. Via MiXCR, TCRdb re-called the reads, giving one row per CDR3 protein. The sample records 200,000 to 300,000 distinct CDR3 sequences, about 5.9% being singletons. Material: PBMCs. These receptors originate from a human donor in good health (CMV status not recorded). Some clones in this sample may be carry-over from other donors' samples.

This clonotype was counted at least ten times. The J gene is TRBJ2-2, the V gene TRBV29-1, with D perhaps TRBD1 (6 bases). Germline-derived CDR1 and CDR2 are SQVTM and ANQGSEA. The V end lost 4 bases, the J end lost 7 bases, and 16 bases lay between the germline ends. The CDR3 runs 14 residues. CDR3 nucleotide sequence: TGCAGCGTTGCGGTGACAGGAGGACACGGGGAGCTGTTTTTT. Its translation: CSVAVTGGHGELFF.

This clonotype was picked up many times. The chain combines TRBV7-2 with TRBJ2-5; the match to TRBD1 covers 9 bases. The length of the CDR3 is 17 residues. V shed 3 bases and J 5 bases; nucleotides not matched to a gene: 13. From germline, CDR1 is SGHTA and CDR2 FQGNSA. The CDR3 sequence: CASSFLGTGILGETQYF. The CDR3 bases are TGTGCCAGCAGCTTCCTAGGGACAGGGATTCTTGGGGAGACCCAGTACTTC.

This clonotype came up many times. The chain employs TRBV7-2 and TRBJ1-2; a possible D gene is TRBD1 (5 bases). This CDR3 contains 17 residues. The germline gives CDR1 SGHTA, CDR2 FQGNSA. V was clipped by 1 base and J by 6 bases, with 21 bases between them. The CDR3 here is CASSLGALGPLAHGYTF. CDR3 bases: TGTGCCAGCAGCTTAGGCGCGTTGGGACCGTTGGCGCATGGCTACACCTTC.

This clonotype turned up a few times. The rearrangement joins TRBV20-1 to TRBJ2-3, with D maybe TRBD2 (6 bases). Germline CDR1 reads DFQATT; CDR2 reads SNEGSKA (reference sequence). The CDR3 has 14 residues. Between the trimmed V and J ends, which lost 7 bases and 4 bases, there was a span of 18 bases. The CDR3 coding sequence is TGCAGTGGCATATACGGACTAAACGCAGATACGCAGTATTTT. Amino acid sequence: CSGIYGLNADTQYF.

V is TRBV28 and J is TRBJ1-1; maybe TRBD1 (5 bases). The CDR3 consists of 17 residues. Trimming left V 2 bases short and J 4 bases short, with 20 bases between. Per the germline V gene, CDR1 is MDHEN and CDR2 is SYDVKM. The CDR3 nucleotides read TGTGCCAGCAGTTTAAGAGTCAGGGCCCGTTTCGGCACTGAAGCTTTCTTT. It encodes CASSLRVRARFGTEAFF.

This clonotype came up many times. The V and J genes are TRBV27 and TRBJ2-3; 11 nucleotides match TRBD2. V was clipped by 5 bases and J by 1 base; unmatched bases: 2. In germline, CDR1 is MNHEY, CDR2 SMNVEV (reference sequence). The CDR3 has 15 amino acids. The CDR3 DNA sequence: TGTGCCAGCAGTCGGACTAGCGGGCGCACAGATACGCAGTATTTT. Translating it yields CASSRTSGRTDTQYF.

At least ten counts were recorded for this clonotype. This chain links TRBV19 with TRBJ1-1; D is perhaps TRBD1 (5 bases). CDR3 size: 16 residues. V was trimmed by 1 base and J by 1 base, leaving 13 bases between them. CDR1 LNHDA and CDR2 SQIVND come from the germline V gene (reference sequence). In DNA, the CDR3 is TGTGCCAGTAGTATAGTCACCGAGACAGAGAACACTGAAGCTTTCTTT. Protein product: CASSIVTETENTEAFF.

The chain links TRBV20-1 to TRBJ2-7; D not certain. This CDR3 is 11 amino acids long. The V gene lost 0 bases and the J gene lost 12 bases, with 12 bases spanning the gap. Germline CDR1 and CDR2: DFQATT and SNEGSKA (reference sequence). The CDR3 reads CSARDGNLGYF. The CDR3 region has the DNA TGCAGTGCTAGAGATGGCAATTTGGGGTACTTC.

This clonotype was recorded many times. The rearrangement uses TRBV20-1 and TRBJ2-1; TRBD2 matches 13 bases. Germline V gene data show CDR1 as DFQATT and CDR2 as SNEGSKA (reference sequence). The ends lost 5 bases at V and 5 bases at J; junction bases unmatched: 9. This CDR3 spans 16 amino acids. CDR3 sequence reads: CSAVTSGGFVDNEQFF. CDR3 sequence (DNA): TGCAGTGCTGTGACTAGCGGGGGGTTCGTCGACAATGAGCAGTTCTTC.

This clonotype was seen only a few times. The DNA for the CDR3 is TGTGCCAGCAGTCAGACAGGTTTCTCTGGGGCCAACGTCCTGACTTTC. Its translation: CASSQTGFSGANVLTF. V and J are TRBV6-6 and TRBJ2-6; D is perhaps TRBD1 (6 bases). The CDR3 covers 16 residues. Germline-derived CDR1 and CDR2 are MNHNY and SVGAGI (reference sequence). Trimming shortened V by 5 bases and J by 0 bases, and 11 bases separated the two germline ends.

This clonotype was seen at least ten times. The chain links TRBV7-2 to TRBJ1-1; weak D call: TRBD1 (6 bases). Trimming removed 4 bases at V and 2 bases at J, with 14 bases between. Germline V lookup: CDR1 SGHTA, CDR2 FQGNSA. This CDR3 is 15 amino acids long. The CDR3 nucleotides read TGTGCCAGCAGCTGGCAGGGGCGGGAAAACACTGAAGCTTTCTTT. Residues: CASSWQGRENTEAFF.

The rearrangement uses TRBV7-9 and TRBJ2-1; 8 bases map to TRBD2. J lost 1 base, V lost 11 bases, and 16 bases had no gene match. Germline values: CDR1 SEHNR, CDR2 FQNEAQ (reference sequence). The CDR3 is 17 residues long. DNA of the CDR3: TGTGCCGTCCCGAGGTCTAGCGGGCGGGCTTCCTACAATGAGCAGTTCTTC. Amino acids: CAVPRSSGRASYNEQFF.

This clonotype was observed many times. The chain uses TRBV7-8 and TRBJ1-1; D is undetermined. V was shortened by 6 bases and J by 4 bases, with 15 bases between the two germline ends. CDR1 SGHVS and CDR2 FQNEAQ come from the germline V gene. The CDR3 sequence is 14 residues long. The CDR3, as DNA: TGTGCCAGCAGGGGAGTGAAAGTGGCCACTGAAGCTTTCTTT. It specifies CASRGVKVATEAFF.

This clonotype showed up just a few times. The J gene is TRBJ2-7, the V gene TRBV28, with TRBD1 as a possible D gene (5 bases). This CDR3 comprises 14 residues. CDR1 and CDR2 from the germline V gene are MDHEN and SYDVKM. V lost 6 bases to trimming and J lost 0 bases, with 12 bases between them. The CDR3 nucleotides are TGTGCCAGCAGCCGAACGGACAACTCCTACGAGCAGTACTTC. This gives the protein CASSRTDNSYEQYF.

This clonotype was seen many times. The V gene is TRBV11-2, the J gene TRBJ2-5, with D unclear. Trimming shortened V by 5 bases and J by 1 base, and 11 bases separated the two germline ends. The CDR3 is 14 residues long. CDR1 is SGHAT, CDR2 FQNNGV, per germline. The CDR3 here is CASSPPELQETQYF. The CDR3 DNA reads TGTGCCAGCAGCCCCCCAGAACTCCAAGAGACCCAGTACTTC.

At least ten counts were recorded for this clonotype. CDR3 sequence: CASSLTDGENYGYTF. The CDR3 coding sequence is TGTGCCAGCAGCCTCACGGACGGCGAGAACTATGGCTACACCTTC. This chain uses TRBV6-2 or TRBV6-3 with TRBJ1-2; unclear D gene. With 6 bases removed from V and 2 bases from J, the gap between germline ends came to 16 bases. Germline V gene lookup returns CDR1 MNHEY and CDR2 SVGEGT. The CDR3 runs to 15 residues.

This clonotype was observed many times. The V and J genes are TRBV7-2 and TRBJ1-1; D is perhaps TRBD1 (5 bases). The CDR3 length is 15 residues. The germline V gene encodes CDR1 SGHTA and CDR2 FQGNSA. V lost 5 bases to trimming and J lost 4 bases, with 17 bases between them. The CDR3 sequence: CASSPRDPGSTEAFF. The CDR3 nucleotides are TGTGCCAGCAGCCCAAGGGATCCAGGGAGCACTGAAGCTTTCTTT.